This TCR beta chain originates from a study of blood T cell repertoires in COVID-19. Study background: From T cells, B-cell-depleted T cells, or PBMCs came the material, which was cDNA or gDNA.

The CDR3 contains 15 residues. The germline V gene encodes CDR1 LNHDA and CDR2 SQIVND (reference sequence). V was pared by 5 bases and J by 1 base, with 15 bases between. This table comes from immunoSEQ multiplex PCR, and its TCRdb copy is limited to in-frame clones, with some not included. The sample includes under 150,000 clones, around 80% seen only once; the top ten take 5.5% to 6.5%. This clonotype was sampled from a man older than 75 with active or convalescent COVID-19. The V gene is TRBV19, the J gene TRBJ2-7, with D tentatively TRBD2 (5 bases). Sequencing was done on a sample of peripheral blood. The CDR3 spells CASSPARGGSYEQYF. As DNA, the CDR3 is TGTGCCAGTAGTCCGGCCCGGGGTGGATCCTACGAGCAGTACTTC.